Below, 12 T cell receptor beta chains from the same sample are listed, as sequenced in a study of blood T cell repertoires in COVID-19. Sequenced by immunoSEQ multiplex PCR; TCRdb stores in-frame clones only, minus some. The sample yields about 150,000 clones, around three quarters seen once. Sequenced material: peripheral blood. The receptors derive from a man of 80 years or more with acute or convalescent COVID-19.

The J gene is TRBJ2-5, the V gene TRBV11-3, with 8 bases identical to TRBD1. Germline trimming cut 1 base from V and 4 bases from J; bases unmatched to any gene: 11. Germline V gene lookup returns CDR1 SGHNT and CDR2 YENEEA. There are 17 residues in the CDR3. For the CDR3, the DNA is TGTGCCAGCAGCTTAGCCACGCCGGACAGGGAAGGAGAGACCCAGTACTTC. Encoded protein: CASSLATPDREGETQYF.

The CDR3 reads CASSRDQETQYF. In nucleotides, the CDR3 is TGTGCCAGCTCAAGAGACCAAGAGACCCAGTACTTC. The V call is TRBV18, the J call TRBJ2-5; D remains ambiguous. Trimming removed 5 bases at V and 0 bases at J, with 4 bases between. This CDR3 comprises 12 residues. CDR1 KGHSH and CDR2 LQKENI come from the germline V gene. The whole variable domain, remainder taken from reference TRBV18 and TRBJ2-5, is NAGVMQNPRHLVRRRGQEARLRCSPMKGHSHVYWYRQLPEEGLKFMVYLQKENIIDESGMPKERFSAEFPKEGPSILRIQQVVRGDSAAYFCASSRDQETQYFGPGTRLLVL.

Only a few counts were recorded for this clone. The chain is built from TRBV6-5 and TRBJ2-3; TRBD2 matches 13 bases. The CDR3 contains 15 residues. V trimming: 8 bases; J trimming: 2 bases; junction bases outside the gene matches: 4. Germline V gene sequence: CDR1 MNHEY, CDR2 SVGAGI. CDR3 amino acids: CASAGTSGATDTQYF. The CDR3 DNA reads TGTGCCAGCGCGGGGACTAGCGGGGCCACAGATACGCAGTATTTT.

This chain's CDR3 is CASSWSPDSAGDQPQHF. Here the CDR3 DNA reads TGTGCCAGCAGTTGGTCCCCCGACAGTGCCGGCGATCAGCCCCAGCATTTT. The chain combines TRBV28 with TRBJ1-5; TRBD1 might be the D (5 bases). The germline V gene encodes CDR1 MDHEN and CDR2 SYDVKM. V was pared by 4 bases and J by 5 bases, with 21 bases between. This CDR3 comprises 17 residues.

The J gene is TRBJ1-6, the V gene TRBV28, with no clear D. Germline V gene lookup returns CDR1 MDHEN and CDR2 SYDVKM. V dropped 3 bases and J dropped 7 bases, with 10 bases sitting between them. The CDR3 has 14 residues. Here the CDR3 reads CASSLFSSNSPLHF. CDR3 coding DNA: TGTGCCAGCAGTTTGTTTTCCTCGAATTCACCCCTCCACTTT. The whole variable domain, filled in from reference TRBV28 and TRBJ1-6, reads DVKVTQSSRYLVKRTGEKVFLECVQDMDHENMFWYRQDPGLGLRLIYFSYDVKMKEKGDIPEGYSVSREKKERFSLILESASTNQTSMYLCASSLFSSNSPLHFGNGTRLTVT.

The V and J genes are TRBV5-1 and TRBJ1-3, with D uncertain. Trimming cost V 3 bases and J 1 base, with 14 bases left between them. This CDR3 has 16 residues. Germline CDR1 is SGHRS and CDR2 is YFSETQ. CDR3 sequence (DNA): TGCGCCAGCAGCTCAGACTTTGTCCTGTCTGGAAACACCATATATTTT. Protein product: CASSSDFVLSGNTIYF. Based on the CDR3 plus reference TRBV5-1 and TRBJ1-3, the full variable domain is KAGVTQTPRYLIKTRGQQVTLSCSPISGHRSVSWYQQTPGQGLQFLFEYFSETQRNKGNFPGRFSGRQFSNSRSEMNVSTLELGDSALYLCASSSDFVLSGNTIYFGEGSWLTVV.

J is TRBJ1-4 and V is TRBV15; D may be TRBD1 (5 bases). The CDR3 runs 16 residues. Trimming shortened V by 0 bases and J by 7 bases, and 15 bases separated the two germline ends. Per germline, CDR1 LNHNV and CDR2 YYDKDF (reference sequence). The CDR3 region is CATSRDGGGRSEKLFF. The CDR3 region has the DNA TGTGCCACCAGCAGAGATGGGGGGGGACGCTCTGAAAAACTGTTTTTT. Full variable domain (remainder filled in from reference TRBV15 and TRBJ1-4): DAMVIQNPRYQVTQFGKPVTLSCSQTLNHNVMYWYQQKSSQAPKLLFHYYDKDFNNEADTPDNFQSRRPNTSFCFLDIRSPGLGDTAMYLCATSRDGGGRSEKLFFGSGTQLSVL.

This chain uses TRBV5-1 with TRBJ1-1; TRBD1 aligns across 7 bases. The CDR3 totals 14 residues. The ends lost 5 bases at V and 6 bases at J; junction bases unmatched: 10. Germline assignment: CDR1 SGHRS and CDR2 YFSETQ. The CDR3 nucleotides read TGCGCCAGCAGGGACGAGGGGGCGCGGTCTGAAGCTTTCTTT. Its protein product is CASRDEGARSEAFF.

The J gene is TRBJ2-6, the V gene TRBV5-8; D might be TRBD2 (5 bases). This CDR3 has 17 residues. Germline values: CDR1 SGHTS, CDR2 YDEGEE. The V end was cut by 0 bases, the J end by 4 bases, with 14 bases between. The CDR3 DNA reads as TGTGCCAGCAGCTTGGCCCGGGGTCCGGGGGGGGCCAACGTCCTGACTTTC. It is translated as CASSLARGPGGANVLTF. Filled out from reference TRBV5-8 and TRBJ2-6, the complete variable domain reads EAGVTQSPTHLIKTRGQQATLRCSPISGHTSVYWYQQALGLGLQFLLWYDEGEERNRGNFPPRFSGRQFPNYSSELNVNALELEDSALYLCASSLARGPGGANVLTFGAGSRLTVL.

For this clone: The same CDR3 arises from other DNA sequences in this sample as well. V and J are TRBV7-9 and TRBJ1-2; D may be TRBD1 (6 bases). Trimming cost V 7 bases and J 1 base, with 13 bases left between them. The CDR3 has 14 residues. Germline lookup yields CDR1 SEHNR and CDR2 FQNEAQ (reference sequence). CDR3 DNA: TGTGCCAGCACCCTAGGGGGGGGTAACTATGGCTACACCTTC. This sequence encodes CASTLGGGNYGYTF.

The V gene is TRBV3-1 (or the pseudogene TRBV3-2), the J gene TRBJ1-1; D not resolved. Trimming cost V 1 base and J 1 base, with 7 bases left between them. CDR1 and CDR2 from the germline V gene are LGHDT and YNNKEL (reference sequence). The CDR3 sequence is 14 residues long. The CDR3 is CASSQVAGNTEAFF. As DNA, the CDR3 is TGTGCCAGCAGCCAAGTGGCGGGGAACACTGAAGCTTTCTTT.

The chain combines TRBV19 with TRBJ1-1, with D tentatively TRBD1 (5 bases). Looked up from germline, CDR1 is LNHDA and CDR2 is SQIVND (reference sequence). This CDR3 is 16 amino acids long. V was shortened by 3 bases and J by 0 bases, with 14 bases between the two germline ends. CDR3 in DNA: TGTGCCAGTAGTATGGGGGGTTTGGGGTTGAACACTGAAGCTTTCTTT. Translating gives CASSMGGLGLNTEAFF.